Here is one T cell receptor beta chain with its context. A much larger clonotype is one base distant, so this may be a read error. TCRdb passed the reads through MiXCR, listing each CDR3 protein once. Altogether about 490,000 distinct CDR3 sequences are present, 16% being singletons, with the ten largest covering 20% to 30%. The CDR3 loop spans 17 amino acids. The V end lost 7 bases, the J end lost 1 base, and 20 bases lay between the germline ends. The data originate from a study of T cell repertoires in cytomegalovirus infection. Whole-study context: Matching HLA type and CMV infection were both indicated by public TCR beta signatures.

The sample consisted of CD8+ T cells from PBMCs. The TCR comes from a human donor in good health (CMV status not recorded). Some clones in this sample may be carry-over from other donors' samples. This sequence joins TRBV12-3 or TRBV12-4 and TRBJ1-5; no definite D call. In nucleotides, the CDR3 is TGTGCCAGCAATTTCCCAGGACGACATAGAAGCAATCAGCCCCAGCATTTT. Amino acid sequence: CASNFPGRHRSNQPQHF.